Each of the 21 T cell receptor beta chains below was sequenced from the same sample in a study of blood T cell repertoires in COVID-19. Measured with immunoSEQ multiplex PCR; TCRdb has only the in-frame clones, and not every one. The table includes fewer than 350,000 clones, 85% to 90% detected once. The sample taken for sequencing was peripheral blood. These TCRs come from a woman aged 30 to 39 with COVID-19, enrolled during active disease.

This clone was seen a single time. The rearrangement links TRBV28 to TRBJ1-5, with 9 bases aligning to TRBD1. V lost 6 bases and J lost 6; bases outside the gene matches: 15. CDR3 length: 17 amino acids. The germline V gene encodes CDR1 MDHEN and CDR2 SYDVKM. CDR3 sequence reads: CASSLGTGGPPGQPQHF. The CDR3 DNA is TGTGCCAGCAGCTTGGGAACAGGGGGCCCTCCGGGTCAGCCCCAGCATTTT.

The rearrangement joins TRBV7-9 to TRBJ2-7, with 12 bases matching TRBD1. CDR1 SEHNR and CDR2 FQNEAQ come from the germline V gene (reference sequence). Unmatched junction bases numbered 7, after V lost 3 bases and J lost 7 bases. CDR3 length equals 15 residues. Here the CDR3 reads CASSFGDRGRGEQYF. The CDR3 bases are TGTGCCAGCAGCTTTGGGGACAGGGGGCGAGGTGAGCAGTACTTC. Full variable domain (outside the CDR3, taken from reference TRBV7-9 and TRBJ2-7): DTGVSQNPRHKITKRGQNVTFRCDPISEHNRLYWYRQTLGQGPEFLTYFQNEAQLEKSRLLSDRFSAERPKGSFSTLEIQRTEQGDSAMYLCASSFGDRGRGEQYFGPGTRLTVT.

This clone was counted between two and nine times. This rearrangement joins TRBV5-1 to TRBJ1-5, with D possibly being TRBD1 (5 bases). Looked up from germline, CDR1 is SGHRS and CDR2 is YFSETQ. The V end lost 0 bases, the J end lost 9 bases, and 10 bases lay between the germline ends. This CDR3 has 13 residues. The CDR3 here is CASSLGGLGPQHF. In DNA form, the CDR3 reads TGCGCCAGCAGCTTGGGGGGACTGGGGCCCCAGCATTTT.

The chain is built from TRBV6-5 and TRBJ1-6; TRBD1 might be the D (6 bases). The V and J ends lost 6 bases and 7 bases respectively, with 7 bases between them. The CDR3 is made up of 12 amino acids. CDR1 is MNHEY, CDR2 SVGAGI, per germline. The CDR3 DNA reads as TGTGCCAGCAGGGACAGCAATTCACCCCTCCACTTT. Translated, it gives CASRDSNSPLHF.

This chain links TRBV19 with TRBJ2-7; a possible D gene is TRBD2 (6 bases). The CDR3 totals 14 residues. With 5 bases removed from V and 0 bases from J, the gap between germline ends came to 11 bases. Germline CDR1 LNHDA, CDR2 SQIVND (reference sequence). CDR3 in amino acids: CASSETGVSYEQYF. CDR3 nucleotide sequence: TGTGCCAGTAGTGAAACGGGGGTCTCCTACGAGCAGTACTTC.

The chain uses TRBV18 and TRBJ2-2; D may be TRBD2 (6 bases). V shed 6 bases and J shed 4 bases, with 12 bases lying between them. Germline CDR1 and CDR2: KGHSH and LQKENI. This CDR3 has 14 amino acids. CDR3 region: CASSHGTPTGELFF. The DNA for the CDR3 is TGTGCCAGCTCTCACGGGACTCCCACCGGGGAGCTGTTTTTT.

The rearrangement joins TRBV6-5 to TRBJ2-2; 7 bases are a match to TRBD1. The CDR3 consists of 15 residues. V was clipped by 7 bases and J by 7 bases; unmatched bases: 12. Germline loops: CDR1 MNHEY, CDR2 SVGAGI. Here the CDR3 reads CASIGEGAESGELFF. CDR3 bases: TGTGCCAGCATTGGAGAGGGGGCGGAGAGCGGGGAGCTGTTTTTT.

V gene TRBV27 combines with J gene TRBJ2-5, with D perhaps matching TRBD1 (6 bases). V shed 2 bases and J shed 3 bases, with 10 bases lying between them. CDR3 length: 14 amino acids. Germline values: CDR1 MNHEY, CDR2 SMNVEV (reference sequence). CDR3 in DNA: TGTGCCAGCAGTTTAGGGGGCAGGGAAGAGACCCAGTACTTC. It is translated as CASSLGGREETQYF.

This clone was seen only a few times. The chain has TRBV16 and TRBJ1-5; D is possibly TRBD1 (5 bases). Germline values: CDR1 KGHSY, CDR2 FQNENV. Trimming cost V 7 bases and J 0 bases, with 10 bases left between them. The CDR3 runs 14 residues. CDR3 in amino acids: CASNGGYSNQPQHF. CDR3 coding DNA: TGTGCCAGCAACGGGGGTTATAGCAATCAGCCCCAGCATTTT.

This chain joins TRBV2 and TRBJ2-3; 8 bases align to TRBD1. From germline, CDR1 is SNHLY and CDR2 FYNNEI. J lost 5 bases, V lost 6 bases, and 10 bases had no gene match. The CDR3 runs 15 residues. The CDR3 reads CASSADRAMGDTQYF. Written as DNA, the CDR3 is TGTGCCAGCAGCGCGGACAGGGCAATGGGAGATACGCAGTATTTT. The full variable domain, completed using reference TRBV2 and TRBJ2-3, is EPEVTQTPSHQVTQMGQEVILRCVPISNHLYFYWYRQILGQKVEFLVSFYNNEISEKSEIFDDQFSVERPDGSNFTLKIRSTKLEDSAMYFCASSADRAMGDTQYFGPGTRLTVL.

For the CDR3, the DNA is TGTGCCAGTAGTATTTCGGACTATAGCAATCAGCCCCAGCATTTT. It specifies CASSISDYSNQPQHF. J is TRBJ1-5 and V is TRBV19; D not resolved. Trimming shortened V by 3 bases and J by 0 bases, and 9 bases separated the two germline ends. Germline lookup yields CDR1 LNHDA and CDR2 SQIVND (reference sequence). The CDR3 runs to 15 residues.

The chain combines TRBV5-1 with TRBJ2-7; D might be TRBD2 (7 bases). Between the trimmed V and J ends, which lost 1 base and 4 bases, there was a span of 12 bases. Germline V gene lookup returns CDR1 SGHRS and CDR2 YFSETQ. The CDR3 spans 14 residues. In DNA, the CDR3 is TGCGCCAGCAGCTTGCGGGGGGCCCATTACGAGCAGTACTTC. Its translation: CASSLRGAHYEQYF.

This chain links TRBV5-5 with TRBJ2-7, with D unresolved. CDR3 size: 16 residues. V lost 4 bases and J lost 2, with 19 bases in between. CDR1 and CDR2 (germline): SGHKS, YYEKEE (reference sequence). The DNA for the CDR3 is TGTGCCAGCAGCCACTCCGGGTTAAAGCTTACCTACGAGCAGTACTTC. This codes for CASSHSGLKLTYEQYF. The entire variable domain, with the rest obtained from reference TRBV5-5 and TRBJ2-7, is as follows: DAGVTQSPTHLIKTRGQQVTLRCSPISGHKSVSWYQQVLGQGPQFIFQYYEKEERGRGNFPDRFSARQFPNYSSELNVNALLLGDSALYLCASSHSGLKLTYEQYFGPGTRLTVT.

This rearrangement joins TRBV29-1 to TRBJ1-2, with D unresolved. CDR1 SQVTM and CDR2 ANQGSEA come from the germline V gene. The CDR3 extends over 11 amino acids. With 5 bases removed from V and 6 bases from J, the gap between germline ends came to 10 bases. The chain's CDR3 is CSVLFVDGYTF. The CDR3 nucleotides are TGCAGCGTTCTTTTCGTCGATGGCTACACCTTC.

This clone was seen a handful of times. The chain couples TRBV6-4 to TRBJ2-7; 8 bases match TRBD2. Germline lookup yields CDR1 MRHNA and CDR2 SNTAGT. The CDR3 runs 13 residues. V was pared by 1 base and J by 8 bases, with 4 bases of the junction left unmatched. The CDR3: CASSDWRGEKQYF. In DNA form, the CDR3 reads TGTGCCAGCAGTGACTGGCGGGGGGAAAAGCAGTACTTC.

The chain has TRBV9 and TRBJ1-4, with D perhaps TRBD1 (6 bases). Deletions cut 4 bases from V and 2 bases from J, with 24 bases between. Germline CDR1 and CDR2: SGDLS and YYNGEE. The length of the CDR3 is 19 residues. CDR3 amino acids: CASSTSLGAEPFTNEKLFF. The CDR3 DNA is TGTGCCAGCAGCACTTCCTTGGGGGCGGAACCATTTACTAATGAAAAACTGTTTTTT.

The J gene is TRBJ2-7, the V gene TRBV12-2; the table's D call of TRBD1 was not tested on the DNA. TRBV12-2 is termed a pseudogene. This CDR3 comprises 13 residues. The CDR3 region is CASRGAETYEQYF. The CDR3 DNA sequence: TGTGCAAGTCGGGGGGCAGAAACCTACGAGCAGTACTTC.

The chain employs TRBV27 and TRBJ2-1; D is unclear. Germline V gene data show CDR1 as MNHEY and CDR2 as SMNVEV (reference sequence). V was shortened by 2 bases and J by 5 bases, with 7 bases between the two germline ends. The CDR3 loop spans 13 amino acids. CDR3 coding DNA: TGTGCCAGCAGTTTAGTCCCTCACAATGAGCAGTTCTTC. It is translated as CASSLVPHNEQFF.

The rearrangement links TRBV19 to TRBJ1-3, with 7 bases fitting TRBD1. This CDR3 is built from 15 residues. J lost 2 bases, V lost 5 bases, and 6 bases had no gene match. The germline gives CDR1 LNHDA, CDR2 SQIVND (reference sequence). The chain's CDR3 is CASSPTGAPGNTIYF. DNA for the CDR3: TGTGCCAGTAGTCCCACAGGGGCACCTGGAAACACCATATATTTT.

V is TRBV6-5 and J is TRBJ1-6, with TRBD1 matching over 7 bases. V shed 4 bases and J 6 bases; nucleotides not matched to a gene: 9. In germline, CDR1 is MNHEY, CDR2 SVGAGI. The CDR3 totals 16 residues. The CDR3 DNA is TGTGCCAGCAGTTCCAGACGGGGACAGAGTAATTCACCCCTCCACTTT. Translating gives CASSSRRGQSNSPLHF.

This clone was recorded a few times. Other DNA sequences from this sample encode an identical CDR3 as well. The V and J genes are TRBV3-1 (or the pseudogene TRBV3-2) and TRBJ2-2, with 12 bases that match TRBD2. V shed 4 bases, J shed 3 bases, and the junction held 6 bases outside the gene matches. Germline V gene data show CDR1 as LGHDT and CDR2 as YNNKEL (reference sequence). There are 17 residues in the CDR3. The CDR3 nucleotides read TGTGCCAGCAGCCGTCTAGCGGGGGGGCTAGACACCGGGGAGCTGTTTTTT. Translating gives CASSRLAGGLDTGELFF.